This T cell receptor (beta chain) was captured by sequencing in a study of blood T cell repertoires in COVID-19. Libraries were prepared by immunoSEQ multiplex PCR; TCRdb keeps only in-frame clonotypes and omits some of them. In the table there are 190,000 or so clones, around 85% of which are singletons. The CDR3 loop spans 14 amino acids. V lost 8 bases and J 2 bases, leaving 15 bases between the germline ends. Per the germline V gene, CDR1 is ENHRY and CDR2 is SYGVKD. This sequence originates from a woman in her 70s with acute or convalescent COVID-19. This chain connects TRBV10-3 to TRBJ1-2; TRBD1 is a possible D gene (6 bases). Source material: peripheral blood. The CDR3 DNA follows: TGTGCCATCGATACCTCAGGGGAAAACTATGGCTACACCTTC. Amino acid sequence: CAIDTSGENYGYTF.